The present TCR beta chain was sequenced within a study of T-cell memory formation after mild COVID-19. Looked up from germline, CDR1 is DFQATT and CDR2 is SNEGSKA (reference sequence). The V end lost 5 bases, the J end lost 1 base, and 12 bases lay between the germline ends. The CDR3 covers 13 residues. TCRdb redid the calling of the 5' RACE reads with MiXCR, one entry per CDR3 protein. The sample includes 45,000 to 65,000 distinct CDR3 sequences, 9.3% of them seen just once. Sequenced material: PBMCs or a T cell subset sorted from them (not recorded which). This chain joins TRBV20-1 and TRBJ2-7, with D possibly being TRBD1 (5 bases). This TCR came from an adult woman who had mild COVID-19 (a few samples of this study predate the infection). Cell type and time point are not known. The CDR3 reads CSAPLPGSYEQYF. DNA of the CDR3: TGCAGTGCTCCACTTCCAGGGTCCTACGAGCAGTACTTC.